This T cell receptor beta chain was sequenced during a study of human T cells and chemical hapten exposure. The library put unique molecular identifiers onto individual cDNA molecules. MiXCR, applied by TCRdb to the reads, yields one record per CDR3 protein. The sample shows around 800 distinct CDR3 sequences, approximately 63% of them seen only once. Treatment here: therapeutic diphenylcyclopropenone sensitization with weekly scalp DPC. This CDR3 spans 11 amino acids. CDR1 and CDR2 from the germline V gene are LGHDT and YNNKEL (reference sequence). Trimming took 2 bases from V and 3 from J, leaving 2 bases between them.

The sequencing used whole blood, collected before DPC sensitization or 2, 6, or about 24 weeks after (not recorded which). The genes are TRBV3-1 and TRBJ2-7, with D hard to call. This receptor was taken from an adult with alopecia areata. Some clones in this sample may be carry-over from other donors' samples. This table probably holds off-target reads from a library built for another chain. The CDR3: CASSQLYEQYF. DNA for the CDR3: TGTGCCAGCAGCCAACTCTACGAGCAGTACTTC.